These T cell receptor beta chains were read from a single sample in a study of siplizumab effects on memory and regulatory T cells. Data came from immunoSEQ multiplex PCR; TCRdb stores just in-frame clones and leaves some out. Of approximately 94,000 clones in the sample, about 94% were seen once. What was sequenced was non-Treg CD4+ T cells sorted from blood. The receptor set was obtained from a human donor in good health. Both conserved end residues are trimmed from each CDR3. The order of the fields is V gene, J gene, CDR3 protein.

V: TRBV6-1
J: TRBJ1-1
CDR3: ASSYGDRMF

V: TRBV9
J: TRBJ1-3
CDR3: ASSATGDSGNTIY

V: TRBV4-1
J: TRBJ1-1
CDR3: ASSQDGTGDTEAF

V: TRBV18
J: TRBJ1-3
CDR3: ASSPTTGANGNTIY

V: TRBV5-4
J: TRBJ2-1
CDR3: ASSLASGTFNEQF

V: TRBV11-3
J: TRBJ2-7
CDR3: ASSSGGSSYEQY

V: TRBV29-1
J: TRBJ2-7
CDR3: SVKKQGAGYEQY

V: TRBV7-7
J: TRBJ2-5
CDR3: ASSLGIGQQETQY

V: TRBV2
J: TRBJ2-3
CDR3: ASSEAYGTSGRRDTQY

V: TRBV6-1
J: TRBJ2-1
CDR3: ASSVELGDEQF

V: TRBV5-1
J: TRBJ2-7
CDR3: ASSLEPGYEQY

V: TRBV20-1
J: TRBJ2-5
CDR3: SATGKETQY

V: TRBV6-5
J: TRBJ2-7
CDR3: ASSSGLVQAEQY

V: TRBV9
J: TRBJ2-3
CDR3: ASSVSMHTDTQY

V: TRBV5-1
J: TRBJ1-3
CDR3: ASSTTGTGGNTIY

V: TRBV5-1
J: TRBJ1-2
CDR3: ASSLDGPGYT

V: TRBV7-3
J: TRBJ2-6
CDR3: ASSFSGTGRILT

V: TRBV5-1
J: TRBJ2-7
CDR3: ASSWDASSYEQY

V: TRBV13
J: TRBJ2-7
CDR3: ASSFLRYEQY

V: TRBV19
J: TRBJ2-3
CDR3: ATGGGIATDTQY

V: TRBV7-2
J: TRBJ2-1
CDR3: ASSDTSVNEQF

V: TRBV27
J: TRBJ2-7
CDR3: ASSFDRSYEQY

V: TRBV18
J: TRBJ1-1
CDR3: ASSPLVGQLNTEAF

V: TRBV28
J: TRBJ2-3
CDR3: ASLRDIRTHTQY

V: TRBV6-1
J: TRBJ2-4
CDR3: ASSEERVGLTWIAKNIQY

V: TRBV28
J: TRBJ2-3
CDR3: ASSLPFTDTQY

V: TRBV18
J: TRBJ2-6
CDR3: ASSPPLVPSGANVLT

V: TRBV11-1
J: TRBJ2-3
CDR3: ASSLGGRKADTQY

V: TRBV21-1
J: TRBJ2-7
CDR3: ASSKDRSTYEQY

V: TRBV27
J: TRBJ2-6
CDR3: ASSPISGANVLT

V: TRBV6-1
J: TRBJ2-7
CDR3: ASSPWTSSYEQY

V: TRBV5-1
J: TRBJ2-3
CDR3: ASSLTRERGDTQY

V: TRBV27
J: TRBJ1-3
CDR3: ASSPTGTGNTIY

V: TRBV11-2
J: TRBJ1-2
CDR3: ASSLGGPGYGYT

V: TRBV18
J: TRBJ2-7
CDR3: ASSTQGQGDEQY

V: TRBV11-3
J: TRBJ2-5
CDR3: ASSFSPSGTQY

V: TRBV21-1
J: TRBJ1-1
CDR3: ASSKNGGCTSNTEAF

V: TRBV6-5
J: TRBJ2-1
CDR3: ASHKTSGKSNEQL

V: TRBV5-1
J: TRBJ2-7
CDR3: ASNPGLAGAYEQY

V: TRBV2
J: TRBJ2-5
CDR3: ASSRSGTQETQY

V: TRBV29-1
J: TRBJ1-1
CDR3: SVDRGGQNTEAF

V: TRBV7-9
J: TRBJ2-5
CDR3: ASSLRVMGPETQY